The 24 T cell receptor beta chains given below trace back to one sample, sequenced in a study of cytomegalovirus exposure and HLA in healthy donors. The PCR was carried out with 60 Vbeta primers and 13 Jbeta primers. Libraries were prepared by immunoSEQ multiplex PCR; TCRdb keeps only in-frame clonotypes and omits some of them. The top ten clones hold 1.4% of a sample with 150,000 to 200,000 clones, 77% of them seen once. The sample taken for sequencing was PBMCs. These receptors came from a man between 18 and 35 years old in good health and CMV-seronegative.

The rearrangement joins TRBV5-1 to TRBJ2-5; a possible D gene is TRBD1 (6 bases). The CDR3 loop spans 14 amino acids. Per germline, CDR1 SGHRS and CDR2 YFSETQ. V dropped 2 bases and J dropped 5 bases, with 13 bases sitting between them. The CDR3 protein is CASSLGGPVETQYF. Written as DNA, the CDR3 is TGCGCCAGCAGCTTAGGGGGACCGGTGGAGACCCAGTACTTC.

The chain couples TRBV27 to TRBJ1-1; D unresolved. CDR1 is MNHEY and CDR2 is SMNVEV in the germline V gene (reference sequence). The CDR3 loop spans 13 amino acids. V lost 2 bases to trimming and J lost 2 bases, with 6 bases between them. The CDR3 spells CASSLTGNTEAFF. The CDR3 DNA follows: TGTGCCAGCAGTTTAACGGGAAACACTGAAGCTTTCTTT.

This clone has just a few counts. This chain joins TRBV5-1 and TRBJ1-3; D uncertain. Germline V gives CDR1 SGHRS, CDR2 YFSETQ. Deletions cut 1 base from V and 2 bases from J, with 4 bases between. This CDR3 spans 13 amino acids. The CDR3 DNA reads as TGCGCCAGCAGCTTGTCGGCTGGAAACACCATATATTTT. Protein sequence: CASSLSAGNTIYF.

This clone came up a few times. The rearrangement joins TRBV9 to TRBJ2-3; weak D call: TRBD1 (5 bases). Germline CDR1 is SGDLS and CDR2 is YYNGEE. This CDR3 region has 15 residues. The V end lost 5 bases, the J end lost 0 bases, and 13 bases lay between the germline ends. In DNA form, the CDR3 reads TGTGCCAGCAGTGATGCTGGGGCTAGCACAGATACGCAGTATTTT. This encodes CASSDAGASTDTQYF.

The rearrangement joins TRBV9 to TRBJ1-5, with TRBD1 identical over 7 bases. V shed 3 bases and J 6 bases; nucleotides not matched to a gene: 6. The CDR3 covers 14 residues. The germline V gene encodes CDR1 SGDLS and CDR2 YYNGEE. CDR3 residues: CASSGTGGGQPQHF. CDR3 DNA: TGTGCCAGCAGCGGGACAGGTGGCGGTCAGCCCCAGCATTTT.

The chain joins TRBV4-1 to TRBJ2-7; the D gene is possibly TRBD1 (5 bases). The germline V gene has CDR1 MGHRA and CDR2 YSYEKL. V was cut by 2 bases and J by 1 base, with 12 bases left in between. CDR3 size: 15 residues. The CDR3 loop reads CASSQSTDSSYEQYF. The CDR3 DNA follows: TGCGCCAGCAGCCAATCCACCGACAGTTCCTACGAGCAGTACTTC.

Only one count was recorded for this clone. The chain uses TRBV7-3 and TRBJ1-1; weak D call: TRBD1 (6 bases). The germline V and J ends were trimmed by 3 bases and 7 bases, with 12 bases remaining between them. CDR1 and CDR2 from the germline V gene are SGHTA and FQGTGA. The CDR3 extends over 13 amino acids. The CDR3 protein is CASSFGGAGEAFF. Here the CDR3 DNA reads TGTGCCAGCAGCTTTGGGGGGGCAGGTGAAGCTTTCTTT.

This chain uses TRBV6-6 with TRBJ1-2; weak D call: TRBD1 (5 bases). The V end was cut by 2 bases, the J end by 7 bases, with 17 bases between. The CDR3 length is 15 residues. In germline, CDR1 is MNHNY, CDR2 SVGAGI (reference sequence). This CDR3 is CASSYDGASWLGYTF. In nucleotides, the CDR3 is TGTGCCAGCAGTTACGATGGGGCCTCTTGGCTTGGCTACACCTTC.

This clone has just one count. For the CDR3, the DNA is TGTGCCAGCAGTCACACGCAGGGCCGCACAGATACGCAGTATTTT. This gives the protein CASSHTQGRTDTQYF. V is TRBV7-9 and J is TRBJ2-3; D is perhaps TRBD1 (5 bases). Trimming cost V 6 bases and J 1 base, with 14 bases left between them. The CDR3 is 15 residues long. Germline CDR1 is SEHNR and CDR2 is FQNEAQ (reference sequence).

The V call is TRBV6-6, the J call TRBJ1-6; weak D call: TRBD1 (6 bases). The CDR3 is 14 amino acids. The V gene lost 6 bases and the J gene lost 9 bases, with 15 bases spanning the gap. Per the germline V gene, CDR1 is MNHNY and CDR2 is SVGAGI (reference sequence). DNA for the CDR3: TGTGCCAGCAGGGACAGACATGGTACTTCACCCCTCCACTTT. Its translation: CASRDRHGTSPLHF.

The chain couples TRBV14 to TRBJ2-7; TRBD2 matches at 8 bases. V was clipped by 0 bases and J by 7 bases; unmatched bases: 8. Germline loops: CDR1 SGHDN, CDR2 FVKESK. The CDR3 is 15 residues long. The DNA of the CDR3 is TGTGCCAGCAGCCAAGATTTGGCGGGGGGTAGAGAGCAGTACTTC. This codes for CASSQDLAGGREQYF.

The chain links TRBV18 to TRBJ2-7; D may be TRBD1 (5 bases). The germline CDR1 and CDR2 sequences are KGHSH and LQKENI. The CDR3 consists of 16 residues. Trimming shortened V by 4 bases and J by 0 bases, and 16 bases separated the two germline ends. The CDR3 sequence: CASSRYPLGDSYEQYF. The CDR3 DNA reads as TGTGCCAGCTCACGGTACCCGTTAGGGGACTCCTACGAGCAGTACTTC.

The rearrangement uses TRBV29-1 and TRBJ2-3, with 9 positions matching TRBD1. With 7 bases clipped from V and 1 base from J, the junction kept 9 bases outside the gene matches. The CDR3 contains 15 residues. The V gene's germline CDR1 is SQVTM and CDR2 ANQGSEA. CDR3 sequence: CSAGIRTGGTDTQYF. CDR3 sequence (DNA): TGCAGCGCTGGGATAAGGACAGGGGGCACAGATACGCAGTATTTT.

CDR3 sequence reads: CASSQDGPSGANVLTF. For the CDR3, the DNA is TGCGCCAGCAGCCAAGATGGGCCTTCTGGGGCCAACGTCCTGACTTTC. This chain uses TRBV4-3 with TRBJ2-6, with D hard to call. Trimming pared 0 bases from V and 1 base from J, leaving 7 bases between. This CDR3 is 16 amino acids long. CDR1 and CDR2 (germline): LGHNA, YSLEER.

The chain uses TRBV7-2 and TRBJ1-2; the D gene is possibly TRBD1 (6 bases). The V end was cut by 5 bases, the J end by 3 bases, with 16 bases between. The CDR3 is 15 amino acids. The germline V gene has CDR1 SGHTA and CDR2 FQGNSA. Here the CDR3 DNA reads TGTGCCAGCAGCCGACAGGATGGTTCCGACTATGGCTACACCTTC. Its translation: CASSRQDGSDYGYTF.

The CDR3 DNA reads as TGTGCTAGTGGTTCCGTCCGCGGGAGGGCCCTCGGAGAGACCCAGTACTTC. Translation: CASGSVRGRALGETQYF. V usage is TRBV12-5 and J usage is TRBJ2-5, with 9 bases that match TRBD2. The CDR3 runs to 17 residues. Trimming removed 4 bases from V and 4 bases from J; junction bases left unmatched: 13. Germline V CDR1 and CDR2: LGHNT, FRNRAP.

The chain employs TRBV5-1 and TRBJ2-2, with D possibly matching TRBD2 (6 bases). Per germline, CDR1 SGHRS and CDR2 YFSETQ. V lost 2 bases and J lost 7, with 15 bases in between. There are 15 residues in the CDR3. Written as DNA, the CDR3 is TGCGCCAGCAGCTTTTGGACGGGACTTAACGGGGAGCTGTTTTTT. Amino acid sequence: CASSFWTGLNGELFF.

This rearrangement joins TRBV18 to TRBJ2-6, with 9 positions matching TRBD1. Unmatched junction bases numbered 5, after V lost 2 bases and J lost 0 bases. CDR1 is KGHSH and CDR2 is LQKENI in the germline V gene. The length of the CDR3 is 18 residues. In DNA form, the CDR3 reads TGTGCCAGCTCACCAACCGGGACAGGGAGCTCTGGGGCCAACGTCCTGACTTTC. Translation: CASSPTGTGSSGANVLTF.

This clone occurred a few times. V usage is TRBV19 and J usage is TRBJ1-1, with 8 bases matching TRBD1. Germline V gene sequence: CDR1 LNHDA, CDR2 SQIVND (reference sequence). Losses at the gene ends were 3 bases for V and 3 bases for J; bases not matched to a gene: 6. The CDR3 has 15 residues. CDR3 sequence: CASSIAGTGDTEAFF. The CDR3 coding sequence is TGTGCCAGTAGTATCGCCGGGACAGGAGACACTGAAGCTTTCTTT.

The genes are TRBV2 and TRBJ1-1; 7 bases are shared with TRBD1. CDR1 SNHLY and CDR2 FYNNEI come from the germline V gene. The J segment lost 3 bases and the V segment lost 6 bases, leaving 4 bases of the junction unmatched. The CDR3 has 13 residues. The CDR3 sequence is CASRLTGDTEAFF. The CDR3 region has the DNA TGTGCCAGCAGATTAACAGGGGACACTGAAGCTTTCTTT. Full variable domain (missing parts from reference TRBV2 and TRBJ1-1): EPEVTQTPSHQVTQMGQEVILRCVPISNHLYFYWYRQILGQKVEFLVSFYNNEISEKSEIFDDQFSVERPDGSNFTLKIRSTKLEDSAMYFCASRLTGDTEAFFGQGTRLTVV.

The J gene is TRBJ2-1, the V gene TRBV5-5; D is perhaps TRBD2 (6 bases). Trimming shortened V by 2 bases and J by 3 bases, and 12 bases separated the two germline ends. This CDR3 is 15 amino acids long. From germline, CDR1 is SGHKS and CDR2 YYEKEE (reference sequence). CDR3 sequence (DNA): TGTGCCAGCAGCTTCCGGGACTGGGGCTACAATGAGCAGTTCTTC. This encodes CASSFRDWGYNEQFF.

The chain recombines TRBV10-3 with TRBJ2-3, with a possible D match to TRBD1 (5 bases). The germline CDR1 and CDR2 sequences are ENHRY and SYGVKD. V dropped 6 bases and J dropped 1 base, with 5 bases sitting between them. This CDR3 is 12 amino acids long. CDR3 residues: CAIRTGTDTQYF. CDR3 bases: TGTGCCATCAGGACAGGCACAGATACGCAGTATTTT.

This clone was seen more than once but under ten times. The chain has TRBV5-4 and TRBJ2-3, with D unclear. This CDR3 has 14 amino acids. The germline V gene encodes CDR1 SGHNT and CDR2 YYREEE (reference sequence). Trimming removed 2 bases at V and 1 base at J, with 8 bases between. CDR3 in DNA: TGTGCCAGCAGCTTTTCGGTTCGCACAGATACGCAGTATTTT. Translated: CASSFSVRTDTQYF.

The chain couples TRBV5-1 to TRBJ1-6; weak D call: TRBD1 (6 bases). Germline CDR1 reads SGHRS; CDR2 reads YFSETQ. The CDR3 length is 14 residues. The V end lost 4 bases, the J end lost 7 bases, and 12 bases lay between the germline ends. The CDR3 region is CASSTGQLNSPLHF. The CDR3, as DNA: TGCGCCAGCAGCACCGGACAGTTGAATTCACCCCTCCACTTT.